This record concerns one T cell receptor (beta chain) sequence. These data are taken from a study of blood T cell repertoires in COVID-19. In germline, CDR1 is SGHDT, CDR2 YYEEEE. The CDR3 is 15 amino acids. Trimming removed 0 bases at V and 1 base at J, with 10 bases between. The table came from immunoSEQ multiplex PCR; TCRdb's copy has only in-frame clones and leaves some out. The sample holds over 150,000 clones, 65% to 90% seen once. Sequenced input: peripheral blood. The TCR sequence derives from a human donor in a cohort sampled during active COVID-19. The chain links TRBV5-6 to TRBJ2-5, with D perhaps matching TRBD2 (5 bases). The CDR3 DNA reads TGTGCCAGCAGCTTGGGATGGGGAGTCCAAGAGACCCAGTACTTC. It yields the protein CASSLGWGVQETQYF.